Sequencing of this T cell receptor beta chain was carried out in a study of T cells in Graves' hyperthyroidism and ophthalmopathy. Across the whole study: Peripheral blood was taken when the disease was first diagnosed, before any treatment began.

Of note for this clonotype: This sequence may be a read error, since a much larger clone differs from it by one base.

The TCR beta CDR3 regions underwent amplification using RNA transcripts as the source. The HTBI primer set drove a first-round RT-PCR of the TCR CDR3. TCRdb independently ran MiXCR on the multiplex PCR reads; one entry per CDR3 protein. The repertoire has 600,000 or so distinct CDR3 sequences, more than 13% of them found once; the top ten carry 6.5% to 9%. This clonotype was sampled from a woman between 18 and 30 years old with Graves' ophthalmopathy. The sequencing sample was made of blood.

CDR3 sequence (DNA): TGTGTCAGCAGAAGGCAGGAGCCTGGAAACACCATATATTTT. Encoded protein: CVSRRQEPGNTIYF. The chain employs TRBV2 and TRBJ1-3; D remains unclear. CDR3 length equals 14 residues. Germline V gene lookup returns CDR1 SNHLY and CDR2 FYNNEI.